One and the same sample provided the 18 T cell receptor beta chains below, sequenced in a study of blood T cell repertoires in COVID-19 (dated by TCRdb to about 2020). Libraries were built with the immunoSEQ multiplex PCR assay. In its TCRdb copy, this immuneACCESS table keeps in-frame sequences only and misses some clones. Where compared with another copy, unresolved V genes explain less than half of these, and the others have no known cause. The sample records around 74,000 clones, around nine tenths of which are singletons. The ten largest clonotypes hold 8.3% of the sample. Sequenced: peripheral blood. Every receptor here comes from a man aged 25-45 years with acute or convalescent COVID-19.

The genes are TRBV29-1 and TRBJ2-3; either TRBD1 or TRBD2 may fit D (6 bases each). Looked up from germline, CDR1 is SQVTM and CDR2 is ANQGSEA. Trimming took off 7 bases at V and 7 bases at J, with 9 bases between the two ends. The CDR3 covers 10 residues. The CDR3 region is CSAGANTQYF. The DNA for the CDR3 is TGCAGCGCGGGGGCAAATACGCAGTATTTT.

CDR3 bases: TGTGCCAGCAGGGGTAGCGGGTCTAGCACAGATACGCAGTATTTT. Translation: CASRGSGSSTDTQYF. V usage is TRBV2 and J usage is TRBJ2-3; 7 bases align to TRBD2. Germline V gene sequence: CDR1 SNHLY, CDR2 FYNNEI. The CDR3 is 15 amino acids. V was pared by 6 bases and J by 0 bases, with 6 bases of the junction left unmatched.

This clone was found once. The chain carries TRBV10-3 and TRBJ1-1; D gene unclear. Germline loops: CDR1 ENHRY, CDR2 SYGVKD. Trimming took 10 bases from V and 1 from J, leaving 19 bases between them. The CDR3 covers 15 residues. CDR3 loop: CASESHESPNTEAFF. The DNA of the CDR3 is TGTGCCAGCGAATCGCACGAGTCCCCGAACACTGAAGCTTTCTTT.

The V call is TRBV30, the J call TRBJ2-7, with TRBD2 matching over 15 bases. V gave up 1 base and J gave up 4 bases; unmatched junction bases: 5. Germline CDR1 GTSNPN, CDR2 SVGIG (reference sequence). The CDR3 sequence is 16 residues long. CDR3 sequence reads: CAWSGGGLAGGYEQYF. The CDR3 nucleotides read TGTGCCTGGAGTGGGGGGGGACTAGCGGGAGGATACGAGCAGTACTTC.

The chain combines TRBV7-7 with TRBJ1-2; 9 bases are shared with TRBD1. This CDR3 contains 16 residues. The germline gives CDR1 SSHAT, CDR2 FNYEAQ (reference sequence). Trimming removed 5 bases from V and 4 bases from J; junction bases left unmatched: 11. CDR3 nucleotides: TGTGCCAGCAGCCCCAGGACAGGGGAAGCGGTCTATGGCTACACCTTC. Its translation: CASSPRTGEAVYGYTF.

V usage is TRBV7-2 and J usage is TRBJ2-7; D is possibly TRBD1 (6 bases). V dropped 1 base and J dropped 0 bases, with 13 bases sitting between them. Germline assignment: CDR1 SGHTA and CDR2 FQGNSA. CDR3 length equals 16 residues. CDR3 in amino acids: CASSLGSGVSSYEQYF. In DNA, the CDR3 is TGTGCCAGCAGCTTAGGCTCAGGGGTAAGCTCCTACGAGCAGTACTTC.

A single count supports this clone. V is TRBV11-2 and J is TRBJ1-4; the D is unclear. Germline V lookup: CDR1 SGHAT, CDR2 FQNNGV. This CDR3 is 19 amino acids long. The V end was cut by 0 bases, the J end by 3 bases, with 20 bases between. The DNA of the CDR3 is TGTGCCAGCAGCTTAGACCCCTCGGAACCTACCCAGGCTAATGAAAAACTGTTTTTT. Its translation is CASSLDPSEPTQANEKLFF.

This chain's CDR3 is CASSSGPQDEKLFF. The CDR3 DNA sequence: TGTGCCAGCAGCTCCGGCCCACAGGATGAAAAACTGTTTTTT. V is TRBV5-4 and J is TRBJ1-4; maybe TRBD1 (5 bases). CDR1 and CDR2 from the germline V gene are SGHNT and YYREEE (reference sequence). V dropped 3 bases and J dropped 6 bases, with 12 bases sitting between them. The CDR3 covers 14 residues.

The chain couples TRBV7-3 to TRBJ1-2; the match to TRBD1 covers 9 bases. Germline-derived CDR1 and CDR2 are SGHTA and FQGTGA. The CDR3 is made up of 13 amino acids. V dropped 4 bases and J dropped 6; count of bases not matched to a gene: 3. CDR3 sequence: CASSYGQGNGYTF. CDR3 bases: TGTGCCAGCAGCTACGGACAGGGGAATGGCTACACCTTC.

This chain uses TRBV9 with TRBJ2-5; a possible D gene is TRBD1 (6 bases). V dropped 0 bases and J dropped 1 base, with 10 bases sitting between them. The CDR3 is 15 amino acids. The V gene's germline CDR1 is SGDLS and CDR2 YYNGEE. CDR3 loop: CASSVEGQIQETQYF. CDR3 DNA: TGTGCCAGCAGCGTAGAGGGACAAATCCAAGAGACCCAGTACTTC.

This clone has ten or more counts. The chain carries TRBV5-5 and TRBJ2-1; 8 nucleotides align to TRBD2. The germline CDR1 and CDR2 sequences are SGHKS and YYEKEE (reference sequence). The CDR3 length is 15 residues. Trimming removed 5 bases from V and 5 bases from J; junction bases left unmatched: 9. For the CDR3, the DNA is TGTGCCAGCAGAGTCCGACTAGCGACCCACAATGAGCAGTTCTTC. Protein sequence: CASRVRLATHNEQFF.

Regarding this clone: Compared with germline, one end of the junction differs, possibly owing to a read error. This chain joins TRBV28 and TRBJ2-1; maybe TRBD1 (5 bases). The CDR3 consists of 15 residues. Germline V CDR1 and CDR2: MDHEN, SYDVKM. CDR3 loop: CASSPGPNSNNEQFF. In DNA, the CDR3 is TGTGCCAGCAGTCCAGGGCCAAACTCCAACAATGAGCAGTTCTTC.

This chain joins TRBV12-3 or TRBV12-4 and TRBJ2-4; D call uncertain. This CDR3 is 13 amino acids long. V was trimmed by 3 bases and J by 1 base, leaving 4 bases between them. The CDR3 sequence is CASSFGAKNIQYF. DNA of the CDR3: TGTGCCAGCAGTTTCGGGGCCAAAAACATTCAGTACTTC.

V usage is TRBV21-1 and J usage is TRBJ2-7; TRBD1 was called by the table and not checked on the DNA. TRBV21-1 is marked as a pseudogene. This CDR3 has 13 amino acids. CDR3 DNA: TGTGCCAGAGTCCGGGACAGGGTCTACGAGCAGTACTTC. Translated: CARVRDRVYEQYF.

This chain links TRBV25-1 with TRBJ1-6; TRBD1 agrees at 8 bases. V was clipped by 4 bases and J by 7 bases; unmatched bases: 3. The CDR3 length is 14 residues. The V gene's germline CDR1 is MGHDK and CDR2 SYGVNS. This CDR3 reads CASSADRVNSPLHF. The CDR3 nucleotides read TGTGCCAGCAGTGCGGACAGGGTCAATTCACCCCTCCACTTT.

CDR3 nucleotides: TGTGCCAGCAGCCGCAAGGACAGGCCCCTCACAGATACGCAGTATTTT. Its protein is CASSRKDRPLTDTQYF. V is TRBV7-2 and J is TRBJ2-3; TRBD1 agrees at 7 bases. V shed 5 bases and J 2 bases; nucleotides not matched to a gene: 10. The V gene's germline CDR1 is SGHTA and CDR2 FQGNSA. The length of the CDR3 is 16 residues.

The gene calls are TRBV12-5 and TRBJ2-3, with a tentative D call TRBD1 (7 bases). V dropped 3 bases and J dropped 0 bases, with 19 bases sitting between them. CDR3 length equals 18 residues. Germline CDR1 LGHNT, CDR2 FRNRAP. The DNA for the CDR3 is TGTGCTAGTGGTTTCCGCTTCAGGGGGGTTCTAAGCACAGATACGCAGTATTTT. This codes for CASGFRFRGVLSTDTQYF. The full variable domain, completed using reference TRBV12-5 and TRBJ2-3, is DARVTQTPRHKVTEMGQEVTMRCQPILGHNTVFWYRQTMMQGLELLAYFRNRAPLDDSGMPKDRFSAEMPDATLATLKIQPSEPRDSAVYFCASGFRFRGVLSTDTQYFGPGTRLTVL.

The CDR3 region has the DNA TGTGCCAGTAGTATAGAGGGGGCGGGTACTGAAGCTTTCTTT. This gives the protein CASSIEGAGTEAFF. V usage is TRBV19 and J usage is TRBJ1-1, with a weak D call TRBD1 (6 bases). The germline gives CDR1 LNHDA, CDR2 SQIVND (reference sequence). Trimming took off 0 bases at V and 5 bases at J, with 10 bases between the two ends. This CDR3 is built from 14 residues.